Listed below are T cell receptor beta chains from one sample, sequenced in a study of somatic mutations in cytotoxic T cells in rheumatoid arthritis. Sequencing used immunoSEQ multiplex PCR; TCRdb keeps in-frame clones, though not all of them. The sample lists over 15,000 clones; less than 90% were seen once. The specimen sequenced was CD8+ T cells sorted from blood. The receptor set was obtained from an adult with rheumatoid arthritis. The CDR3 runs from the conserved cysteine through the conserved F or W. The D gene is left open where the match is weak. Rows may omit the clone size; those that give it use once, few, many or a size class.

j_gene,abundance,len,d_gene,v_gene,CDR3aa,CDR3nt
TRBJ2-7,.,15,.,TRBV7-7,CASSLGFGESYEQYF,TGTGCCAGCAGCTTAGGGTTTGGTGAGTCCTACGAGCAGTACTTC
TRBJ1-1,.,13,.,TRBV5-5,CASSLSVNTEAFF,TGTGCCAGCAGCTTGAGCGTGAACACTGAAGCTTTCTTT
TRBJ2-1,once,15,TRBD2,TRBV27,CASRPGLAGAGEQFF,TGTGCCAGCAGGCCGGGACTAGCGGGGGCCGGTGAGCAGTTCTTC
TRBJ2-7,.,11,.,TRBV13,CASSLLVEQYF,TGTGCCAGCAGCTTACTGGTCGAGCAGTACTTC
TRBJ1-1,.,14,.,TRBV9,CASSGAGGNTEAFF,TGTGCCAGCAGCGGAGCCGGGGGGAACACTGAAGCTTTCTTT
TRBJ1-2,.,13,.,TRBV6-6,CASRTTGPDGYTF,TGTGCCAGCAGAACCACAGGGCCTGATGGCTACACCTTC
TRBJ2-7,.,13,.,TRBV19,CASSQGRINEQYF,TGTGCCAGTAGTCAGGGCAGAATCAACGAGCAGTACTTC
TRBJ2-3,few,15,TRBD2,TRBV15,CATSPTSGATDTQYF,TGTGCCACCAGCCCCACTAGCGGGGCTACAGATACGCAGTATTTT
TRBJ2-1,.,15,TRBD1,TRBV12-5,CASGFLEGANNEQFF,TGTGCTAGTGGTTTTCTCGAGGGGGCCAACAATGAGCAGTTCTTC
TRBJ1-4,few,10,.,TRBV7-9,CATGNEKLFF,TGTGCCACCGGGAATGAAAAACTGTTTTTT
TRBJ2-7,.,14,.,TRBV9,CASSGQGNSYEQYF,TGTGCCAGCAGCGGCCAGGGGAACTCCTACGAGCAGTACTTC
TRBJ2-5,.,15,.,TRBV27,CASTLTGGVGETQYF,TGTGCCAGCACCCTGACGGGGGGCGTCGGAGAGACCCAGTACTTC
TRBJ2-1,.,14,.,TRBV5-1,CASSQQGTYNEQFF,TGCGCCAGCAGCCAACAGGGAACCTACAATGAGCAGTTCTTC
TRBJ2-7,.,11,.,TRBV5-1,CASSSTYEQYF,TGCGCCAGCAGCTCCACCTACGAGCAGTACTTC
TRBJ2-5,.,13,.,TRBV11-2,CASRSGGPETQYF,TGTGCCAGCAGGTCCGGGGGGCCAGAGACCCAGTACTTC
TRBJ1-2,.,13,TRBD1,TRBV6-5,CASNPGGGYGYTF,TGTGCCAGCAACCCAGGGGGCGGCTATGGCTACACCTTC
TRBJ1-1,few,12,.,TRBV19,CASIAVDSEAFF,TGTGCCAGTATTGCCGTTGACAGTGAAGCTTTCTTT
TRBJ1-1,.,13,.,TRBV28,CASSFGFHTEAFF,TGTGCCAGCAGTTTCGGGTTTCACACTGAAGCTTTCTTT
TRBJ2-7,large,15,TRBD1,TRBV7-9,CASSFRTGGSYEQYF,TGTGCCAGCAGCTTTAGGACAGGGGGCTCCTACGAGCAGTACTTC
TRBJ2-1,.,15,TRBD2,TRBV5-1,CASSLVPSGYNEQFF,TGCGCCAGCAGCTTGGTGCCTAGCGGGTACAATGAGCAGTTCTTC
TRBJ2-7,.,13,.,TRBV4-1,CASSQARAHEQYF,TGCGCCAGCAGCCAAGCTAGGGCCCACGAGCAGTACTTC
TRBJ1-1,.,12,.,TRBV19,CASSIGNTEAFF,TGTGCCAGTAGTATCGGGAACACTGAAGCTTTCTTT
TRBJ2-7,.,13,.,TRBV27,CASGSGSTYEQYF,TGTGCTTCGGGGTCAGGGAGTACCTACGAGCAGTACTTC
TRBJ2-1,once,15,TRBD1,TRBV6-5,CASSKGDRARLLGFF,TGTGCCAGCAGTAAGGGGGACAGGGCTCGGCTTCTGGGGTTCTTC
TRBJ1-5,.,12,.,TRBV7-9,CASRESNQPQHF,TGTGCCAGCAGAGAGAGCAATCAGCCCCAGCATTTT
TRBJ2-1,.,13,TRBD2,TRBV18,CASSPTGGNEQFF,TGTGCCAGCTCACCGACGGGGGGGAATGAGCAGTTCTTC
TRBJ1-1,.,15,.,TRBV2,CASSVGWGRGTEAFF,TGTGCCAGCAGTGTGGGCTGGGGTAGGGGCACTGAAGCTTTCTTT
TRBJ2-5,.,16,TRBD2,TRBV6-6,CASSIPSGGGQETQYF,TGTGCCAGCAGCATCCCTAGCGGGGGGGGACAAGAGACCCAGTACTTC
TRBJ1-6,.,17,.,TRBV19,CASSNTGTISYNSPLHF,TGTGCCAGTAGTAATACAGGGACGATCTCCTATAATTCACCCCTCCACTTT
TRBJ1-2,.,16,TRBD1,TRBV19,CASSIGQGAPDRGYTF,TGTGCCAGTAGCATTGGACAGGGGGCACCGGACCGCGGCTACACCTTC
TRBJ1-2,.,12,.,TRBV2,CASWERLGGYTF,TGTGCCAGCTGGGAGAGACTCGGCGGCTACACCTTC
TRBJ1-3,once,14,.,TRBV7-9,CASSTTGGGNTIYF,TGTGCCAGCAGCACGACGGGGGGTGGAAACACCATATATTTT
TRBJ1-3,.,16,TRBD1,TRBV9,CASSVDAGGRGNTIYF,TGTGCCAGCAGCGTAGATGCAGGGGGTAGGGGAAACACCATATATTTT
TRBJ1-4,.,15,.,TRBV9,CASSVAGSTNEKLFF,TGTGCCAGCAGCGTTGCAGGCTCAACTAATGAAAAACTGTTTTTT
TRBJ1-2,.,16,.,TRBV7-2,CASSWSGGEKVYGYTF,TGTGCCAGCAGCTGGAGCGGCGGGGAGAAGGTGTATGGCTACACCTTC
TRBJ2-5,.,15,.,TRBV7-9,CATLSPRGVEETQYF,TGTGCCACCCTATCTCCCAGGGGGGTGGAGGAGACCCAGTACTTC
TRBJ2-2,.,19,TRBD2,TRBV7-6,CASSLGGLAGHPSTGGLFF,TGTGCCAGCAGCTTAGGGGGTTTAGCGGGGCATCCTAGCACCGGGGGGCTGTTTTTT
TRBJ1-1,.,14,.,TRBV16,CASSQAPQISEAFF,TGTGCCAGCAGCCAAGCTCCACAGATTTCTGAAGCTTTCTTT